The 16 T cell receptor beta chains below were found in one sample sequenced in a study of low-dose radiotherapy and immunotherapy resistance in tumors. First-strand cDNA used TRAV- and TRBV-specific primers, covering alpha and beta chains. Amplification, which lasted approximately 20 PCR cycles, used a constant-region primer and V-primer adapter to amplify TCRs. TCRdb recomputed calls from the reads with MiXCR, one row per CDR3 protein. Altogether nearly 60,000 distinct CDR3 sequences are present, 20% to 25% being singletons, with the ten largest covering around 7%. Time point: after trial treatment. Indicated treatment: LDRT plus nivolumab, ipilimumab, low-dose cyclophosphamide and aspirin (RACIN trial). Sample: PBMCs, taken after low-dose radiotherapy plus immunotherapy. The receptors originated from a male donor with prostate cancer.

On this clonotype itself: A far larger clone is a single base away, which makes a read error likely. The chain has TRBV29-1 and TRBJ2-1, with 7 bases that match TRBD1. Per germline, CDR1 SQVTM and CDR2 ANQGSEA. The CDR3 is 15 amino acids. V gave up 4 bases and J gave up 13 bases; unmatched junction bases: 19. CDR3 protein: CSVAGDSLAKNIQFF. Here the CDR3 DNA reads TGCAGCGTTGCAGGGGACAGCCTAGCCAAAAACATTCAGTTCTTC.

There are many counts of this clonotype. The chain carries TRBV29-1 and TRBJ2-7, with D perhaps being TRBD1 or TRBD2 (6 bases each). Deletions cut 4 bases from V and 1 base from J, with 14 bases between. In germline, CDR1 is SQVTM, CDR2 ANQGSEA. This CDR3 region has 14 residues. This chain's CDR3 is CSVVRGQGSYEQYF. CDR3 nucleotides: TGCAGCGTTGTACGGGGGCAGGGTTCCTACGAGCAGTACTTC.

This clonotype came up many times. This chain joins TRBV7-2 and TRBJ1-2, with D possibly TRBD1 on 5 matching bases. The germline V gene encodes CDR1 SGHTA and CDR2 FQGNSA. This CDR3 is 15 amino acids long. V was cut by 0 bases and J by 2 bases, with 10 bases left in between. CDR3 sequence reads: CASSLAGYRNYGYTF. CDR3 nucleotides: TGTGCCAGCAGCTTAGCGGGTTACAGGAACTATGGCTACACCTTC.

V is TRBV7-8 and J is TRBJ2-5, with a weak D call TRBD1 (7 bases). Germline assignment: CDR1 SGHVS and CDR2 FQNEAQ. V lost 1 base and J lost 6, with 12 bases in between. The length of the CDR3 is 14 residues. CDR3 DNA: TGTGCCAGCAGCTTAGTGTCAGGGGGGAAGACCCAGTACTTC. As protein: CASSLVSGGKTQYF.

The sample holds many counts of this clonotype. The chain couples TRBV5-6 to TRBJ2-5; D remains ambiguous. Germline assignment: CDR1 SGHDT and CDR2 YYEEEE. Trimming cost V 4 bases and J 2 bases, with 6 bases left between them. The CDR3 length is 12 residues. DNA of the CDR3: TGTGCCAGCAGCCGTGATCAAGAGACCCAGTACTTC. Encoded protein: CASSRDQETQYF.

There are many counts of this clonotype. The chain combines TRBV20-1 with TRBJ1-1, with D perhaps TRBD1 (5 bases). The germline V gene has CDR1 DFQATT and CDR2 SNEGSKA (reference sequence). CDR3 size: 15 residues. Trimming pared 3 bases from V and 5 bases from J, leaving 19 bases between. Written as DNA, the CDR3 is TGCAGTGCTAGTAGAAGGGAGCGGGGGTTGACTGAAGCTTTCTTT. Translating it yields CSASRRERGLTEAFF.

This clonotype turned up a few times. This may arise from a read error, as a much more abundant clone is one base away. V gene TRBV5-6 combines with J gene TRBJ1-6; D call uncertain. CDR1 is SGHDT and CDR2 is YYEEEE in the germline V gene. Trimming stripped 2 bases from V and 8 bases from J, with 5 bases between. The CDR3 length is 12 residues. CDR3 sequence reads: CASSLGDSPLHF. CDR3 nucleotides: TGTGCCAGCAGCTTAGGAGATTCACCCCTCCACTTT.

This clonotype was recorded many times. The CDR3 DNA reads as TGCGCCAGCAGCCAAGGCTATGGGGCAACGGGTGAGGAAAAACTGTTTTTT. Amino acids: CASSQGYGATGEEKLFF. The chain recombines TRBV4-3 with TRBJ1-4, with a possible D match to TRBD1 (5 bases). V dropped 1 base and J dropped 8 bases, with 20 bases sitting between them. The CDR3 consists of 17 residues. In germline, CDR1 is LGHNA, CDR2 YSLEER.

Points on this clonotype: Given a much more abundant clone one base away, this may be a read error. The genes are TRBV30 and TRBJ2-2, with D possibly being TRBD2 (5 bases). Per germline, CDR1 GTSNPN and CDR2 SVGIG (reference sequence). Trimming removed 6 bases at V and 3 bases at J, with 14 bases between. The CDR3 has 14 residues. CDR3 sequence (DNA): TGTGCCTGTCTCCGGACTTCGGACACCGGGGAGCTGTTTTTT. Protein sequence: CACLRTSDTGELFF. The full variable domain, in which reference TRBV30 and TRBJ2-2 provide the parts outside the CDR3, is SQTIHQWPATLVQPVGSPLSLECTVEGTSNPNLYWYRQAAGRGLQLLFYSVGIGQISSEVPQNLSASRPQDRQFILSSKKLLLSDSGFYLCACLRTSDTGELFFGEGSRLTVL.

Ten or more counts support this clonotype. The chain is built from TRBV7-2 and TRBJ1-2; no firm D call. V was pared by 5 bases and J by 8 bases, with 9 bases between. Looked up from germline, CDR1 is SGHTA and CDR2 is FQGNSA. The CDR3 is 11 residues long. The chain's CDR3 is CASSAAKGYTF. The CDR3, as DNA: TGTGCCAGCAGCGCCGCGAAGGGCTACACCTTC.

Comments on this clonotype: With a far larger clone one base away, a read error is the likely cause. The CDR3 loop is CASRGCEQYF. The CDR3, as DNA: TGTGCCAGCAGGGGATGCGAGCAGTACTTC. The rearrangement uses TRBV4-2 and TRBJ2-7; D is uncertain. V lost 6 bases and J lost 6, with 6 bases in between. The CDR3 totals 10 residues. CDR1 LGHNA and CDR2 YNFKEQ come from the germline V gene.

The chain recombines TRBV5-6 with TRBJ1-5; D not certain. Germline-derived CDR1 and CDR2 are SGHDT and YYEEEE. Trimming took 2 bases from V and 6 from J, leaving 6 bases between them. The CDR3 covers 12 residues. The CDR3 reads CASSFFGQPQHF. Written as DNA, the CDR3 is TGTGCCAGCAGCTTTTTCGGTCAGCCCCAGCATTTT.

This clonotype was counted ten times or more. This chain connects TRBV6-2 or TRBV6-3 to TRBJ1-1; the match to TRBD1 covers 8 bases. V dropped 7 bases and J dropped 4; count of bases not matched to a gene: 2. This CDR3 is built from 12 residues. Germline lookup yields CDR1 MNHEY and CDR2 SVGEGT. The CDR3: CASIQGATEAFF. In nucleotides, the CDR3 is TGTGCCAGCATCCAGGGGGCCACTGAAGCTTTCTTT.

The sample holds many counts of this clonotype. V usage is TRBV20-1 and J usage is TRBJ2-7; D call uncertain. V gave up 1 base and J gave up 2 bases, with 9 bases separating them. The germline V gene encodes CDR1 DFQATT and CDR2 SNEGSKA (reference sequence). The CDR3 is made up of 13 amino acids. The CDR3 sequence is CSARVVSAYEQYF. CDR3 sequence (DNA): TGCAGTGCTAGAGTCGTCTCTGCCTACGAGCAGTACTTC.

In regard to this clonotype: A far larger clone is just one base off, so this is likely a read error. The conserved phenylalanine or tryptophan normally closing the CDR3 is absent here, so this likely arose from a read error. The chain employs TRBV6-1 and TRBJ1-5; D remains ambiguous. This CDR3 is 14 amino acids long. Trimming pared 10 bases from V and 4 bases from J, leaving 17 bases between. Germline V gene data show CDR1 as MNHNS and CDR2 as SASEGT. This chain's CDR3 is CAIQDRRSNQPQHS. CDR3 in DNA: TGTGCCATTCAGGACCGGCGGTCAAATCAGCCCCAGCATTCT.

The chain recombines TRBV5-1 with TRBJ2-3; 7 bases match TRBD2. CDR1 and CDR2 (germline): SGHRS, YFSETQ. This CDR3 is 13 amino acids long. Trimming took 4 bases from V and 5 from J; bases not matched to a gene: 4. The CDR3 loop reads CASSILAEDTQYF. In DNA, the CDR3 is TGCGCCAGCAGCATCCTAGCGGAAGATACGCAGTATTTT. Filled out from reference TRBV5-1 and TRBJ2-3, the complete variable domain reads KAGVTQTPRYLIKTRGQQVTLSCSPISGHRSVSWYQQTPGQGLQFLFEYFSETQRNKGNFPGRFSGRQFSNSRSEMNVSTLELGDSALYLCASSILAEDTQYFGPGTRLTVL.